The sequence of this TCR beta chain was determined in a study of CDR3 diversity in severe acne. TCRdb re-derived calls from the PCR reads in MiXCR, one entry per CDR3 protein. The sample holds 84,000 or so distinct CDR3 sequences, approximately 52% seen once. CDR3 size: 14 residues. V gave up 4 bases and J gave up 3 bases; unmatched junction bases: 4. Germline V gene data show CDR1 as SGHTS and CDR2 as YDEGEE. The TCR comes from a male donor in good health, serving as a control. Sequenced input: blood. This chain links TRBV5-8 with TRBJ2-7; 10 bases are a match to TRBD2. CDR3 DNA sequence: TGTGCCAGCAGCCCTAGCGGGAGTATCTACGAGCAGTACTTC. Translating gives CASSPSGSIYEQYF.